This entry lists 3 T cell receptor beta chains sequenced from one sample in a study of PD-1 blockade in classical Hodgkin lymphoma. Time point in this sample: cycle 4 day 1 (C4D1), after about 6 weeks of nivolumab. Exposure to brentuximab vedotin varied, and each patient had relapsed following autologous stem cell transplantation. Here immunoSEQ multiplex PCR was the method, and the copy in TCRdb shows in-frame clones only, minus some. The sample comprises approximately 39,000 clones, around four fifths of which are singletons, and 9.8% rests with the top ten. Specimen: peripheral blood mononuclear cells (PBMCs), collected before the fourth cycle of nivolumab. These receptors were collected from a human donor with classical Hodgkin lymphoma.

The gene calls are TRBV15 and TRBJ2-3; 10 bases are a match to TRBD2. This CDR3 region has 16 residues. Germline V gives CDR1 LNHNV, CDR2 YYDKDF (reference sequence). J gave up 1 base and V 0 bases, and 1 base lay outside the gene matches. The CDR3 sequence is CATSREGTSGTDTQYF. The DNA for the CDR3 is TGTGCCACCAGCAGAGAGGGGACTAGCGGCACAGATACGCAGTATTTT.

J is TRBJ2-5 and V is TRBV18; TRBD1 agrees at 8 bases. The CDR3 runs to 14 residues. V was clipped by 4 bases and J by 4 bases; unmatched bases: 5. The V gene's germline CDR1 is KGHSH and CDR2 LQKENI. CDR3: CASSRFTGGETQYF. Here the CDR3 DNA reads TGTGCCAGCTCACGATTCACAGGGGGAGAGACCCAGTACTTC.

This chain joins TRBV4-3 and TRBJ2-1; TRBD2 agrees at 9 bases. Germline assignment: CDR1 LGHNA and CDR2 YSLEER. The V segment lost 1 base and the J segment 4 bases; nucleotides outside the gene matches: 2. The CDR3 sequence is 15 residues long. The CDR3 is CASSQASGEYNEQFF. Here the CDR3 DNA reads TGCGCCAGCAGCCAAGCTAGCGGGGAATACAATGAGCAGTTCTTC.